Listed here are 30 T cell receptor beta chains from one sample, sequenced in a study of T cells in Graves' hyperthyroidism and ophthalmopathy. The CDR3 regions of TCR beta were amplified from RNA transcripts. HTBI primers drove first-round RT-PCR of the TCR CDR3. TCRdb redid the calling of the multiplex PCR reads with MiXCR, one entry per CDR3 protein. The data show some 600,000 distinct CDR3 sequences, roughly 14% seen once. Sequencing was done on a sample of blood. These receptors originate from a woman in her 30s with Graves' hyperthyroidism that later progressed to Graves' ophthalmopathy.

A note on this clonotype: This CDR3 is missing its conserved last phenylalanine or tryptophan, likely due to a read error. The V gene is TRBV12-3 or TRBV12-4, the J gene TRBJ1-2; D gene uncertain. The length of the CDR3 is 12 residues. V gave up 3 bases and J gave up 8 bases, with 10 bases separating them. The CDR3 sequence is CASSFPDGGYTL. The CDR3 DNA reads TGTGCCAGCAGTTTCCCGGATGGAGGCTACACCCTC.

The rearrangement joins TRBV7-9 to TRBJ2-2; 11 bases line up with TRBD2. V was pared by 7 bases and J by 2 bases, with 6 bases of the junction left unmatched. The CDR3 consists of 16 residues. Germline V lookup: CDR1 SEHNR, CDR2 FQNEAQ (reference sequence). CDR3 bases: TGTGCCAGCATCCTAGCGGGAGGCCTAAACACCGGGGAGCTGTTTTTT. Its protein is CASILAGGLNTGELFF.

The chain combines TRBV12-3 or TRBV12-4 with TRBJ2-7, with 10 bases lining up with TRBD1. V shed 4 bases, J shed 6 bases, and the junction held 6 bases outside the gene matches. This CDR3 has 14 amino acids. The CDR3 region is CASSSGTGALEQYF. As DNA, the CDR3 is TGTGCCAGCAGTTCCGGGACAGGGGCCCTCGAGCAGTACTTC.

This clonotype was seen only a few times. Compared with germline, one end of the junction differs, possibly owing to a read error. This chain uses TRBV7-2 with TRBJ2-7; D possibly corresponds to TRBD2 (5 bases). The germline V gene encodes CDR1 SGHTA and CDR2 FQGNSA. The CDR3 sequence is 18 residues long. CDR3 DNA: TGCGCCAGCAGCCAAGACTATAATTCTGTCACAGTTTCCTACGAGCAGTACTTC. Translating it yields CASSQDYNSVTVSYEQYF.

This clonotype was counted at least ten times. The rearrangement joins TRBV24-1 to TRBJ2-1, with D maybe TRBD2 (6 bases). Germline lookup yields CDR1 KGHDR and CDR2 SFDVKD. CDR3 length: 14 residues. The V gene lost 0 bases and the J gene lost 12 bases, with 14 bases spanning the gap. The CDR3 DNA is TGTGCCACCAGTGATTTGGTTTCGGGGGACCGGCAGTTCTTC. Its translation is CATSDLVSGDRQFF.

The chain employs TRBV25-1 and TRBJ1-1; D possibly corresponds to TRBD1 (5 bases). Germline-derived CDR1 and CDR2 are MGHDK and SYGVNS. V shed 5 bases and J shed 6 bases, with 10 bases lying between them. The CDR3 loop spans 12 amino acids. In nucleotides, the CDR3 is TGTGCCAGCAGTCAGGGCTCTTCTGAAGCTTTCTTT. Amino acid sequence: CASSQGSSEAFF.

This clonotype was recorded many times. The chain uses TRBV6-2 or TRBV6-3 and TRBJ1-1; a weak D match, TRBD1 (5 bases). The CDR3 runs to 14 residues. Germline V gene sequence: CDR1 MNHEY, CDR2 SVGEGT. The V end lost 9 bases, the J end lost 4 bases, and 18 bases lay between the germline ends. The CDR3 coding sequence is TGTGCCAGTCACAGGATTTTAAGGGGCACTGAAGCTTTCTTT. As protein: CASHRILRGTEAFF.

As for this clonotype: This may be a read error, as it is one base from a much larger clone. This chain uses TRBV6-1 with TRBJ2-7, with 12 bases aligning to TRBD2. Trimming took 8 bases from V and 3 from J; bases not matched to a gene: 14. Germline V gene data show CDR1 as MNHNS and CDR2 as SASEGT. The CDR3 extends over 17 amino acids. The chain's CDR3 is CASFPRTGTSGLYEQYF. CDR3 nucleotides: TGTGCCAGCTTCCCACGGACCGGGACTAGCGGGCTCTACGAGCAGTACTTC.

The sample holds many counts of this clonotype. The chain joins TRBV6-1 to TRBJ1-6; possible D gene TRBD1, 6 bases. The CDR3 is 15 residues long. V was shortened by 5 bases and J by 5 bases, with 13 bases between the two germline ends. The V gene's germline CDR1 is MNHNS and CDR2 SASEGT. CDR3 in amino acids: CASSYRAGDNSPLHF. The CDR3 DNA is TGTGCCAGCAGTTATCGGGCAGGGGATAATTCACCCCTCCACTTT.

This clonotype was counted at least ten times. The J gene is TRBJ1-2, the V gene TRBV6-5; D not certain. Trimming cost V 2 bases and J 6 bases, with 13 bases left between them. The CDR3 contains 14 residues. Per germline, CDR1 MNHEY and CDR2 SVGAGI. CDR3 sequence: CASSYGSINNGYTF. The CDR3 DNA sequence: TGTGCCAGCAGTTACGGCAGTATAAACAATGGCTACACCTTC.

This sequence joins TRBV20-1 and TRBJ2-5; 8 nucleotides align to TRBD2. After removal of 0 bases from V and 5 bases from J, the junction contained 8 bases not matched to a gene. The CDR3 extends over 15 amino acids. In germline, CDR1 is DFQATT, CDR2 SNEGSKA (reference sequence). The CDR3 spells CSARDWSGRWETQYF. The CDR3 DNA reads as TGCAGTGCTAGAGATTGGAGCGGGAGATGGGAGACCCAGTACTTC.

This clonotype was detected ten times or more. This sequence joins TRBV12-3 or TRBV12-4 and TRBJ2-7, with D tentatively TRBD1 (5 bases). V dropped 5 bases and J dropped 6 bases, with 23 bases sitting between them. This CDR3 has 16 residues. CDR3 in DNA: TGTGCCAGCAGTCCGGACAAATGGTCTTCGCGTCCCGAGCAGTACTTC. This encodes CASSPDKWSSRPEQYF.

This clonotype showed up just a few times. The J gene is TRBJ1-1, the V gene TRBV27, with 8 bases aligning to TRBD1. Trimming at V came to 6 bases and at J to 3 bases, leaving 6 bases not matched to a gene. The germline CDR1 and CDR2 sequences are MNHEY and SMNVEV (reference sequence). This CDR3 comprises 14 residues. CDR3 DNA sequence: TGTGCCAGCAGATCACAGGGGGGGGACACTGAAGCTTTCTTT. This gives the protein CASRSQGGDTEAFF.

This clonotype was seen more than once but under ten times. The chain is built from TRBV27 and TRBJ2-7; D call uncertain. This CDR3 region has 13 residues. Germline CDR1 MNHEY, CDR2 SMNVEV (reference sequence). The V end lost 7 bases, the J end lost 2 bases, and 12 bases lay between the germline ends. CDR3 bases: TGTGCCAGCACCTCCTCTGGCGCCTACGAGCAGTACTTC. It codes for CASTSSGAYEQYF.

This clonotype has a handful of counts. This sequence joins TRBV7-3 and TRBJ1-2; 10 nucleotides agree with TRBD1. The V and J ends lost 6 bases and 4 bases, in that order; junction bases with no gene match: 8. The germline V gene encodes CDR1 SGHTA and CDR2 FQGTGA. The CDR3 is made up of 15 amino acids. The chain's CDR3 is CASRPGTGAIYGYTF. DNA of the CDR3: TGTGCCAGCAGACCCGGGACAGGGGCGATCTATGGCTACACCTTC.

The chain recombines TRBV11-3 with TRBJ2-7, with D possibly called TRBD1 or TRBD2 (5 bases each). The CDR3 has 14 residues. V was clipped by 5 bases and J by 2 bases, with 13 bases between them. Looked up from germline, CDR1 is SGHNT and CDR2 is YENEEA. Here the CDR3 DNA reads TGTGCCAGCAGCGGAAGCCGGGACCCCTACGAGCAGTACTTC. This gives the protein CASSGSRDPYEQYF.

The table lists this clonotype with many counts. This CDR3 reads CASSYSTVAETQYF. The CDR3 DNA sequence: TGTGCCAGCAGTTACAGCACAGTGGCGGAGACCCAGTACTTC. V and J are TRBV6-5 and TRBJ2-5; D is uncertain. CDR3 size: 14 residues. Per germline, CDR1 MNHEY and CDR2 SVGAGI. The V gene lost 2 bases and the J gene lost 5 bases, with 12 bases spanning the gap.

The chain employs TRBV10-3 and TRBJ1-2; D remains unclear. Germline loops: CDR1 ENHRY, CDR2 SYGVKD. This CDR3 region has 17 residues. CDR3 in amino acids: CAVSKRRAVGERYGYTF. CDR3 sequence (DNA): TGTGCGGTTTCTAAAAGGCGAGCGGTTGGTGAGCGCTATGGCTACACCTTC.

The chain couples TRBV3-1 to TRBJ2-1, with D possibly matching TRBD2 (6 bases). The CDR3 totals 15 residues. Germline V gene data show CDR1 as LGHDT and CDR2 as YNNKEL (reference sequence). V lost 4 bases, J lost 3 bases, and 13 bases lay in between. The CDR3 spells CASSLRDSLYNEQFF. CDR3 DNA sequence: TGTGCCAGCAGCCTCCGGGACTCCCTCTACAATGAGCAGTTCTTC.

This clonotype appeared a few times. V is TRBV9 and J is TRBJ2-3; no clear D gene. Per the germline V gene, CDR1 is SGDLS and CDR2 is YYNGEE. Trimming pared 6 bases from V and 2 bases from J, leaving 13 bases between. There are 14 residues in the CDR3. The CDR3 reads CASKERWSTDTQYF. CDR3 nucleotide sequence: TGTGCCAGCAAGGAAAGGTGGTCCACAGATACGCAGTATTTT. The full variable domain, its missing parts supplied by reference TRBV9 and TRBJ2-3, is DSGVTQTPKHLITATGQRVTLRCSPRSGDLSVYWYQQSLDQGLQFLIQYYNGEERAKGNILERFSAQQFPDLHSELNLSSLELGDSALYFCASKERWSTDTQYFGPGTRLTVL.

V usage is TRBV2 and J usage is TRBJ2-1; tentatively, D is TRBD1 (6 bases). V was pared by 10 bases and J by 5 bases, with 9 bases between. The CDR3 loop spans 11 amino acids. Germline V gene data show CDR1 as SNHLY and CDR2 as FYNNEI. Here the CDR3 reads CATQGNNEQFF. The CDR3 nucleotides are TGTGCCACCCAGGGGAACAATGAGCAGTTCTTC.

The J gene is TRBJ1-1, the V gene TRBV19; D gene uncertain. V lost 3 bases and J 3 bases, leaving 8 bases between the germline ends. The CDR3 consists of 13 residues. Germline V gives CDR1 LNHDA, CDR2 SQIVND (reference sequence). The CDR3 reads CASSIEGYTEAFF. CDR3 coding DNA: TGTGCCAGTAGTATTGAGGGTTACACTGAAGCTTTCTTT.

This clonotype was seen a handful of times. The chain is built from TRBV11-3 and TRBJ2-7; D possibly corresponds to TRBD2 (5 bases). With 6 bases removed from V and 0 bases from J, the gap between germline ends came to 15 bases. CDR3 size: 15 residues. Germline CDR1 is SGHNT and CDR2 is YENEEA. In DNA, the CDR3 is TGTGCCAGCAGTCGGAGCGGAGCCACCTCCTACGAGCAGTACTTC. This encodes CASSRSGATSYEQYF. The variable domain in full, with the rest retrieved from reference TRBV11-3 and TRBJ2-7, is EAGVVQSPRYKIIEKKQPVAFWCNPISGHNTLYWYLQNLGQGPELLIRYENEEAVDDSQLPKDRFSAERLKGVDSTLKIQPAELGDSAVYLCASSRSGATSYEQYFGPGTRLTVT.

This clonotype has a count of ten or more. V and J are TRBV19 and TRBJ2-2; a possible D gene is TRBD2 (5 bases). Trimming shortened V by 5 bases and J by 4 bases, and 14 bases separated the two germline ends. CDR3 size: 15 residues. Germline V gene sequence: CDR1 LNHDA, CDR2 SQIVND (reference sequence). This CDR3 reads CASSALGVLTGELFF. Here the CDR3 DNA reads TGTGCCAGTAGTGCCCTCGGGGTTCTCACCGGGGAGCTGTTTTTT.

For the CDR3, the DNA is TGTGCCAGTAGTGCCAGGGCTTTTACTTCCTACGAGCAGTACTTC. Its protein is CASSARAFTSYEQYF. This chain uses TRBV19 with TRBJ2-7, with D perhaps matching TRBD1 (5 bases). Trimming removed 5 bases at V and 1 base at J, with 15 bases between. Germline V lookup: CDR1 LNHDA, CDR2 SQIVND (reference sequence). The CDR3 runs to 15 residues.

In regard to this clonotype: A much larger clone lies a single base off, so this may be a read error. The J gene is TRBJ2-1, the V gene TRBV7-2; 7 bases fit TRBD2. V was pared by 5 bases and J by 0 bases, with 7 bases of the junction left unmatched. The CDR3 runs to 16 residues. Germline V gene sequence: CDR1 SGHTA, CDR2 FQGNSA. The CDR3 sequence: CASSGGAGHSYNEQFF. Written as DNA, the CDR3 is TGTGCCAGCAGCGGGGGAGCGGGGCACTCCTACAATGAGCAGTTCTTC.

This clonotype was recorded many times. The V and J genes are TRBV19 and TRBJ2-5; TRBD2 agrees at 12 bases. CDR3 size: 15 residues. Germline lookup yields CDR1 LNHDA and CDR2 SQIVND (reference sequence). Trimming cost V 5 bases and J 5 bases; bases outside gene matches: 6. In DNA form, the CDR3 reads TGTGCCAGTAGTGGGACTAGCGGGCACTTGGAGACCCAGTACTTC. It is translated as CASSGTSGHLETQYF.

For this clonotype: A much larger clone differs by one base, so this may be a read error. This chain links TRBV2 with TRBJ2-2; tentative D call: TRBD2 (5 bases). The germline V gene has CDR1 SNHLY and CDR2 FYNNEI. This CDR3 is built from 12 residues. V shed 10 bases and J shed 7 bases, with 13 bases lying between them. The CDR3 loop reads CAIPGKGGELFF. CDR3 DNA: TGTGCCATTCCGGGGAAAGGCGGGGAGCTGTTTTTT.

This clonotype came up many times. CDR3 bases: TGCAGTGCTAGAGAGGCTAGCGGGAGTTGGGATGAGCAGTTCTTC. Translating it yields CSAREASGSWDEQFF. The chain is built from TRBV20-1 and TRBJ2-1; 10 positions match TRBD2. The V segment lost 0 bases and the J segment 8 bases; nucleotides outside the gene matches: 7. From germline, CDR1 is DFQATT and CDR2 SNEGSKA (reference sequence). The CDR3 covers 15 residues.

This clonotype appeared many times. CDR3 sequence: CASSPLIGTSGWGETQYF. CDR3 nucleotides: TGTGCCAGCAGTCCCTTAATTGGGACTAGCGGATGGGGGGAGACCCAGTACTTC. This rearrangement joins TRBV27 to TRBJ2-5; 11 nucleotides match TRBD2. The V gene's germline CDR1 is MNHEY and CDR2 SMNVEV (reference sequence). The trim removed 5 bases at V and 5 bases at J, leaving 16 bases unmatched. The CDR3 covers 18 residues.